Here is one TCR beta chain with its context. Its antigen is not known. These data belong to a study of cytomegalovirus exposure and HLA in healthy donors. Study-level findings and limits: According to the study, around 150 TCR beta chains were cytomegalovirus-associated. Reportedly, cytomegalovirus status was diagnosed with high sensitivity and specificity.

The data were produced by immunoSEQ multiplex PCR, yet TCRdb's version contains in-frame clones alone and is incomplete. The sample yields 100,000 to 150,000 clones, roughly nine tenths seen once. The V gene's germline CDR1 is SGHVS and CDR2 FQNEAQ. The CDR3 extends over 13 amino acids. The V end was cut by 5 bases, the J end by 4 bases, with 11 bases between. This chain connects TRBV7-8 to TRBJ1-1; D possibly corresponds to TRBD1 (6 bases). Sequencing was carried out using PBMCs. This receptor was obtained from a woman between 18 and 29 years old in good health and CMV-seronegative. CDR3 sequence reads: CASSLTGTTEAFF. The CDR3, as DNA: TGTGCCAGCAGCCTTACAGGGACCACTGAAGCTTTCTTT.